These T cell receptor beta chains were read from a single sample in a study of memory CD4+ T cells and cytomegalovirus serostatus. Profiled with immunoSEQ multiplex PCR; TCRdb holds only in-frame clones, not every one. This table holds roughly 48,000 clones, about four fifths found once. The sequencing sample was made of memory CD4+ T cells from blood. The receptors derive from an adult in good health and CMV-seropositive. Each CDR3 is given with its conserved first and last residue. D genes are given only for firm matches. Expanded clones are given a class, and other clones once, few, many or no size at all.

clone size	J gene	V gene	D gene	CDR3 protein	CDR3 DNA
-	TRBJ1-2	TRBV5-4	-	CASSFTGILGGYTF	TGTGCCAGCAGCTTTACAGGGATTCTCGGGGGCTACACCTTC
-	TRBJ2-5	TRBV19	TRBD2	CASSISGSGGTQYF	TGTGCCAGTAGTATAAGCGGGAGTGGTGGGACCCAGTACTTC
-	TRBJ1-5	TRBV27	-	CASSLRDSNQPQHF	TGTGCCAGCAGTTTACGTGATAGCAATCAGCCCCAGCATTTT
-	TRBJ1-2	TRBV28	-	CASSLYGPVYGYTF	TGTGCCAGCAGTTTATACGGGCCCGTCTATGGCTACACCTTC
-	TRBJ1-5	TRBV6-5	-	CASRNPNQPQHF	TGTGCCAGCAGGAACCCCAATCAGCCCCAGCATTTT
-	TRBJ2-2	TRBV9	-	CASSFGTLNTGELFF	TGTGCCAGCAGCTTTGGGACGCTGAACACCGGGGAGCTGTTTTTT
-	TRBJ2-2	TRBV14	-	CASSRREAGELFF	TGTGCCAGCAGCCGCAGGGAGGCCGGGGAGCTGTTTTTT
-	TRBJ1-1	TRBV27	TRBD1	CASRRTGFAEAFF	TGTGCCAGCAGAAGGACAGGATTTGCTGAAGCTTTCTTT
-	TRBJ1-1	TRBV7-9	-	CASSSPVGGKVTEAFF	TGTGCCAGCAGCTCACCCGTGGGGGGGAAAGTGACTGAAGCTTTCTTT
-	TRBJ1-5	TRBV12-5	-	CASGSVGAGNQPQHF	TGTGCTAGTGGTTCAGTAGGGGCTGGCAATCAGCCCCAGCATTTT
-	TRBJ2-1	TRBV4-3	TRBD1	CASSQAGTGGNEQFF	TGCGCCAGCAGCCAAGCCGGGACAGGGGGCAATGAGCAGTTCTTC
few	TRBJ1-4	TRBV27	TRBD1	CASSPWTGGDAKLFF	TGTGCCAGCAGTCCTTGGACAGGGGGGGATGCAAAACTGTTTTTT
-	TRBJ1-5	TRBV19	TRBD1	CASSTTGGRQPQHF	TGTGCCAGTAGTACCACAGGGGGCAGGCAGCCCCAGCATTTT
once	TRBJ2-2	TRBV6-5	TRBD1	CASSSGTGNTGELFF	TGTGCCAGCAGTTCCGGGACAGGGAACACCGGGGAGCTGTTTTTT
-	TRBJ2-3	TRBV7-2	-	CASSLSSRIGDTQYF	TGTGCCAGCAGCTTAAGTAGCCGTATCGGAGATACGCAGTATTTT
-	TRBJ2-1	TRBV9	-	CASSVSPTVENEQFF	TGTGCCAGCAGCGTATCCCCGACGGTGGAGAATGAGCAGTTCTTC
-	TRBJ1-4	TRBV6-1	-	CASSAGWAEKLFF	TGTGCCAGCAGTGCGGGATGGGCGGAAAAACTGTTTTTT
-	TRBJ1-5	TRBV7-3	-	CASNRQFWGQPQHF	TGTGCCAGCAACCGACAGTTTTGGGGTCAGCCCCAGCATTTT
-	TRBJ2-7	TRBV5-1	TRBD1	CASSVEGAYEQYF	TGCGCCAGTTCCGTAGAGGGGGCGTACGAGCAGTACTTC
-	TRBJ2-5	TRBV6-5	-	CASRDYVQGWYF	TGTGCCAGCAGGGACTATGTCCAAGGGTGGTACTTC
-	TRBJ2-7	TRBV7-9	TRBD1	CASSLTTGTTYEQYF	TGTGCCAGCAGCTTAACGACAGGGACAACCTACGAGCAGTACTTC
-	TRBJ2-5	TRBV5-1	-	CASSLGVAGETQYF	TGCGCCAGCAGCTTGGGGGTAGCAGGGGAGACCCAGTACTTC
-	TRBJ1-1	TRBV19	TRBD1	CASSMGQGFGTEAFF	TGTGCCAGTAGTATGGGACAGGGGTTCGGTACTGAAGCTTTCTTT
-	TRBJ1-2	TRBV6-1	-	CASIRSGQLYGYTF	TGTGCCAGCATCCGGTCGGGTCAGCTCTATGGCTACACCTTC
once	TRBJ1-1	TRBV7-2	-	CASSSVGFTEAFF	TGTGCCAGCAGCTCGGTGGGGTTCACTGAAGCTTTCTTT
-	TRBJ2-7	TRBV27	TRBD2	CASGTGAGGADEQYF	TGTGCCAGCGGGACCGGAGCGGGAGGAGCCGACGAGCAGTACTTC
few	TRBJ1-3	TRBV27	TRBD1	CASSMQGASGGNTIYF	TGTGCCAGCAGTATGCAGGGGGCAAGTGGGGGAAACACCATATATTTT
few	TRBJ2-3	TRBV13	TRBD2	CASSLRSRASGLPDTQYF	TGTGCCAGCAGCTTACGGTCGCGGGCTAGCGGGTTGCCAGATACGCAGTATTTT
-	TRBJ1-5	TRBV2	-	CASRPGTNQPQHF	TGTGCCAGCAGACCGGGGACTAATCAGCCCCAGCATTTT
-	TRBJ1-1	TRBV19	TRBD1	CASVGTGVGTEAFF	TGTGCCAGTGTAGGAACAGGGGTGGGCACTGAAGCTTTCTTT
-	TRBJ1-3	TRBV7-2	-	CASSLSTGNTIYF	TGTGCCAGCAGCTTATCGACTGGAAACACCATATATTTT
-	TRBJ2-1	TRBV28	TRBD1	CASRSSGQGSNEQFF	TGTGCCAGCAGATCCTCGGGACAGGGGAGCAATGAGCAGTTCTTC
-	TRBJ2-1	TRBV28	TRBD2	CASRGGGRSYNEQFF	TGTGCCAGCAGGGGCGGCGGGAGGTCCTACAATGAGCAGTTCTTC